Following are 21 T cell receptor beta chains from one sample sequenced in a study of Graves' ophthalmopathy and Graves' hyperthyroidism. RNA transcripts were the template, and TCR beta CDR3 regions were amplified from them. The library came from an HTBI-primed first-round RT-PCR and a second-round multiplex PCR. TCRdb re-derived calls from the multiplex PCR reads in MiXCR, one entry per CDR3 protein. The table has hundreds of thousands of distinct CDR3 sequences, 21% seen once. The sequenced sample consisted of peripheral blood. Every receptor here comes from a woman aged 18-30 years with stable Graves' hyperthyroidism.

This clonotype was observed a few times. V gene TRBV6-1 combines with J gene TRBJ1-1, with D tentatively TRBD1 (5 bases). The CDR3 runs 15 residues. The germline gives CDR1 MNHNS, CDR2 SASEGT. V was cut by 2 bases and J by 5 bases, with 15 bases left in between. DNA for the CDR3: TGTGCCAGCAGTGAACAGGGACCGTCACGAACTGAAGCTTTCTTT. This translates into CASSEQGPSRTEAFF.

This clonotype was counted ten times or more. This rearrangement joins TRBV12-3 or TRBV12-4 to TRBJ2-6; D unresolved. V was trimmed by 8 bases and J by 2 bases, leaving 7 bases between them. This CDR3 contains 13 residues. The CDR3 DNA follows: TGTGCCAGCTCCTCTCCTGGGGCCAACGTCCTGACTTTC. As protein: CASSSPGANVLTF.

This clonotype was recorded many times. The chain joins TRBV24-1 to TRBJ2-5; possibly TRBD1 for D (5 bases). CDR1 KGHDR and CDR2 SFDVKD come from the germline V gene. The CDR3 totals 13 residues. Trimming cost V 6 bases and J 5 bases, with 12 bases left between them. As DNA, the CDR3 is TGTGCCACCAGTAAGCCAGGGTGGGAGACCCAGTACTTC. As protein: CATSKPGWETQYF.

V and J are TRBV12-3 or TRBV12-4 and TRBJ2-5; TRBD1 matches 9 bases. V lost 6 bases and J lost 5; bases outside the gene matches: 16. The CDR3 runs 17 residues. CDR3 bases: TGTGCCAGCAGCGTTTACACCTGGGGACAGGGTTTTGAGACCCAGTACTTC. Its protein is CASSVYTWGQGFETQYF.

This clonotype was observed at least ten times. J is TRBJ1-5 and V is TRBV2; 9 bases align to TRBD1. Trimming took 5 bases from V and 6 from J; bases not matched to a gene: 5. Germline V CDR1 and CDR2: SNHLY, FYNNEI. The CDR3 runs 14 residues. The CDR3 coding sequence is TGTGCCAGCAGTCCCGGACAGGGGACTCAGCCCCAGCATTTT. Its protein product is CASSPGQGTQPQHF.

The V gene is TRBV19, the J gene TRBJ1-2; no firm D call. Germline V gives CDR1 LNHDA, CDR2 SQIVND (reference sequence). Trimming shortened V by 3 bases and J by 5 bases, and 16 bases separated the two germline ends. The CDR3 spans 15 residues. CDR3 loop: CASSIGNRPTYGYTF. The CDR3 nucleotides read TGTGCCAGTAGTATCGGCAATCGACCCACTTATGGCTACACCTTC.

Only one count was recorded for this clonotype. The chain recombines TRBV12-3 or TRBV12-4 with TRBJ1-2; TRBD1 aligns across 7 bases. J lost 3 bases, V lost 0 bases, and 4 bases had no gene match. The CDR3 is 15 amino acids. The CDR3 sequence: CASSLARGTDYGYTF. Written as DNA, the CDR3 is TGTGCCAGCAGTTTAGCACGTGGGACAGACTATGGCTACACCTTC.

This clonotype has at least ten counts. The V and J genes are TRBV20-1 and TRBJ2-2; D might be TRBD2 (5 bases). The CDR3 contains 16 residues. Looked up from germline, CDR1 is DFQATT and CDR2 is SNEGSKA (reference sequence). Trimming took off 7 bases at V and 1 base at J, with 19 bases between the two ends. CDR3 nucleotides: TGCAGTGTTCGTCCGGACTCAGCCGTGAACACCGGGGAGCTGTTTTTT. It codes for CSVRPDSAVNTGELFF.

This clonotype showed up many times. V usage is TRBV20-1 and J usage is TRBJ1-1; no firm D call. The CDR3 covers 13 residues. Germline V gives CDR1 DFQATT, CDR2 SNEGSKA (reference sequence). V was clipped by 0 bases and J by 3 bases, with 8 bases between them. CDR3 residues: CSARDRGHTEAFF. The CDR3 bases are TGCAGTGCTAGAGATCGGGGTCACACTGAAGCTTTCTTT.

This clonotype was found many times. V usage is TRBV30 and J usage is TRBJ2-7; the match to TRBD1 covers 8 bases. Germline CDR1 and CDR2: GTSNPN and SVGIG (reference sequence). V was clipped by 6 bases and J by 3 bases; unmatched bases: 4. CDR3 length: 12 amino acids. This CDR3 reads CACTGGYYEQYF. The CDR3, as DNA: TGTGCCTGTACAGGGGGTTACTACGAGCAGTACTTC.

This chain links TRBV20-1 with TRBJ2-7; D unclear. From germline, CDR1 is DFQATT and CDR2 SNEGSKA (reference sequence). V gave up 5 bases and J gave up 4 bases, with 12 bases separating them. The CDR3 consists of 12 residues. As DNA, the CDR3 is TGCAGTGCTCCCAAGAAACCATACGAGCAGTACTTC. Amino acids: CSAPKKPYEQYF.

This chain joins TRBV2 and TRBJ2-7; 8 bases align to TRBD1. The length of the CDR3 is 14 residues. V shed 3 bases and J 5 bases; nucleotides not matched to a gene: 6. Germline CDR1 reads SNHLY; CDR2 reads FYNNEI. The CDR3 DNA reads as TGTGCCAGCAGTGAGCGACAGGGGTCGGACGAGCAGTACTTC. Translating gives CASSERQGSDEQYF.

Worth noting for this clonotype: This may come from a read error, since a much larger clone is one base off. V gene TRBV28 combines with J gene TRBJ2-4; either TRBD1 or TRBD2 may fit D (5 bases each). The germline V gene encodes CDR1 MDHEN and CDR2 SYDVKM. The CDR3 is 11 amino acids. The germline V and J ends were trimmed by 0 bases and 16 bases, with 10 bases remaining between them. CDR3 nucleotides: TGTGCCAGCAGTTTATGGGGACGGGATTACTTC. Translated: CASSLWGRDYF.

The sample holds many counts of this clonotype. V and J are TRBV29-1 and TRBJ2-2; D is tentatively TRBD1 or TRBD2 (5 bases each). Germline-derived CDR1 and CDR2 are SQVTM and ANQGSEA. The CDR3 consists of 16 residues. Trimming removed 3 bases at V and 0 bases at J, with 14 bases between. CDR3 protein: CSVEGTGPANTGELFF. CDR3 in DNA: TGCAGCGTTGAGGGTACGGGGCCCGCGAACACCGGGGAGCTGTTTTTT.

V gene TRBV4-1 combines with J gene TRBJ2-5; TRBD1 or TRBD2 may be the D gene (6 bases each). The germline V gene has CDR1 MGHRA and CDR2 YSYEKL. The length of the CDR3 is 15 residues. Between the trimmed V and J ends, which lost 4 bases and 7 bases, there was a span of 19 bases. The chain's CDR3 is CASSLRPGATGTQYF. The CDR3 DNA is TGCGCCAGCAGCCTCAGACCGGGGGCGACGGGGACCCAGTACTTC.

On this clonotype itself: A much larger clonotype is one base distant, so this may be a read error. The chain carries TRBV7-2 and TRBJ2-7; tentatively, D is TRBD1 (6 bases). The CDR3 has 15 residues. The V end lost 5 bases, the J end lost 0 bases, and 14 bases lay between the germline ends. Germline V gene data show CDR1 as SGHTA and CDR2 as FQGNSA. CDR3 loop: CASSPGQFHSYEQYF. The CDR3 DNA reads TGTGCCAGCAGCCCAGGACAGTTTCACTCCTACGAGCAGTACTTC.

This clonotype was seen repeatedly, ten times or more. This chain uses TRBV11-2 with TRBJ2-7, with 7 bases identical to TRBD1. J was trimmed by 0 bases and V by 0 bases; bases with no gene match: 8. CDR1 is SGHAT, CDR2 FQNNGV, per germline. The CDR3 totals 17 residues. The CDR3 sequence is CASSLELVRDSSYEQYF. Written as DNA, the CDR3 is TGTGCCAGCAGCTTAGAACTTGTTCGGGACAGCTCCTACGAGCAGTACTTC.

This clonotype was found many times. CDR3 DNA: TGCAGTGCTAGACCCACAGGGTTCCCCCAGCATTTT. It yields the protein CSARPTGFPQHF. V usage is TRBV20-1 and J usage is TRBJ1-5; D might be TRBD1 (6 bases). Looked up from germline, CDR1 is DFQATT and CDR2 is SNEGSKA (reference sequence). V was cut by 2 bases and J by 10 bases, with 12 bases left in between. This CDR3 comprises 12 residues.

This clonotype was counted at least ten times. The chain has TRBV7-9 and TRBJ2-7, with D possibly TRBD1 on 6 matching bases. Germline lookup yields CDR1 SEHNR and CDR2 FQNEAQ (reference sequence). Trimming cost V 6 bases and J 2 bases, with 11 bases left between them. CDR3 size: 13 residues. Here the CDR3 reads CASRQGPTYEQYF. The CDR3 DNA sequence: TGTGCCAGCAGGCAGGGGCCAACCTACGAGCAGTACTTC.

This clonotype came up once. One base away lies a much larger clone, so this may be a sequencing read error. This chain uses TRBV2 with TRBJ1-2, with TRBD1 identical over 10 bases. This CDR3 comprises 14 residues. Germline V gene lookup returns CDR1 SNHLY and CDR2 FYNNEI. The CDR3 sequence: CARSDRGRLYGYTF. For the CDR3, the DNA is TGTGCCCGCAGTGACAGGGGGCGTCTTTATGGCTACACCTTC.

This clonotype was seen repeatedly, ten times or more. CDR3 sequence reads: CASSPPGHDTGELFF. As DNA, the CDR3 is TGTGCCAGCAGCCCGCCGGGACACGATACCGGGGAGCTGTTTTTT. The chain joins TRBV7-9 to TRBJ2-2, with TRBD1 as a possible D gene (6 bases). CDR3 length equals 15 residues. Looked up from germline, CDR1 is SEHNR and CDR2 is FQNEAQ (reference sequence). Trimming stripped 5 bases from V and 5 bases from J, with 15 bases between.